The 11 T cell receptor beta chains presented below share a single source sample, sequenced in a study of T cell clonality in common variable immunodeficiency. Assay: immunoSEQ multiplex PCR; the TCRdb copy retains only in-frame clones and omits some. This repertoire lists roughly 32,000 clones without singletons; around 9.5% sits in the top ten. Sample: peripheral blood mononuclear cells. The receptors here all came from a person between 18 and 75 years old in good health.

This clone was seen at least ten times. Read sequence stops 3 residues before the CDR3 end, and the germline J gene provides the missing end. V gene TRBV5-1 combines with J gene TRBJ2-3; D might be TRBD1 (6 bases). Germline values: CDR1 SGHRS, CDR2 YFSETQ. The V end lost 5 bases, the J end lost 2 bases, and 12 bases lay between the germline ends. The CDR3 runs 14 residues. CDR3 bases read: TGCGCCAGCAGTGACCAGGGGCCCACAGATACG. It translates to CASSDQGPTDT. In full, the CDR3 is CASSDQGPTDTQYF.

This clone was detected many times. Read sequence stops 3 residues before the CDR3 end, and the germline J gene provides the missing end. The rearrangement uses TRBV5-4 and TRBJ2-5; D is perhaps TRBD2 (5 bases). CDR1 and CDR2 (germline): SGHNT, YYREEE (reference sequence). The CDR3 loop spans 13 amino acids. Trimming removed 1 base from V and 6 bases from J, with 10 bases in between. Incomplete CDR3 DNA: TGTGCCAGCAGCTTGTTGGGCGGGCAGACC. It encodes CASSLLGGQT. The CDR3, in full, reads CASSLLGGQTQYF.

This clone was recorded many times. The DNA ends 3 residues before the CDR3 does, and the rest of the CDR3 is filled in from the germline J gene. V and J are TRBV7-8 and TRBJ1-5; no reliable D call. The CDR3 has 17 amino acids. Germline-derived CDR1 and CDR2 are SGHVS and FQNEAQ. The germline V and J ends were trimmed by 0 bases and 7 bases, with 19 bases remaining between them. The part of the CDR3 DNA that was read is TGTGCCAGCAGCTTAGCGCGGGCCGGTCAGAGTCGCCAGCCC. It codes for CASSLARAGQSRQP. The entire CDR3 protein is CASSLARAGQSRQPQHF.

At least ten counts were recorded for this clone. The missing CDR3 end, 3 residues past where the read stops, is filled in from the germline J gene. The V gene is TRBV7-9, the J gene TRBJ1-6; D is possibly TRBD1 (5 bases). Deletions cut 1 base from V and 11 bases from J, with 15 bases between. The germline V gene has CDR1 SEHNR and CDR2 FQNEAQ (reference sequence). The CDR3 loop spans 15 amino acids. CDR3 sequence: CASSLGVRSRAPLHF. Incomplete CDR3 DNA: TGTGCCAGCAGCTTAGGGGTCAGGTCCAGGGCACCC. Looking up the rest from reference TRBV7-9 and TRBJ1-6 gives the full variable domain: DTGVSQNPRHKITKRGQNVTFRCDPISEHNRLYWYRQTLGQGPEFLTYFQNEAQLEKSRLLSDRFSAERPKGSFSTLEIQRTEQGDSAMYLCASSLGVRSRAPLHFGNGTRLTVT.

Many counts were recorded for this clone. With the read ending 3 residues before the CDR3 end, the germline J gene is used to fill in that end. V usage is TRBV19 and J usage is TRBJ2-7; maybe TRBD1 (6 bases). Trimming pared 7 bases from V and 0 bases from J, leaving 13 bases between. The CDR3 sequence is 14 residues long. In germline, CDR1 is LNHDA, CDR2 SQIVND (reference sequence). The CDR3 protein is CASKDVGASYEQYF. The covered CDR3 bases are TGTGCCAGTAAGGATGTGGGGGCCTCCTACGAG.

This clone has at least ten counts. The DNA read from the CDR3 is TGCGCCAGCAGCCTTGCGAACCAAGAGACC. As protein: CASSLANQET. The CDR3 reads in full as CASSLANQETQYF. The chain uses TRBV4-1 and TRBJ2-5; D unresolved. With the read ending 3 residues before the CDR3 end, the germline J gene is used to fill in that end. The CDR3 contains 13 residues. Germline CDR1 reads MGHRA; CDR2 reads YSYEKL. The germline V and J ends were trimmed by 4 bases and 0 bases, with 6 bases remaining between them.

At least ten counts were recorded for this clone. CDR3 sequence reads: CSASSGGFDEKLFF. The part of the CDR3 DNA that was read is TGCAGTGCTTCCTCAGGGGGGTTTGATGAAAAA. V is TRBV20-1 and J is TRBJ1-4, with 7 bases aligning to TRBD1. The read gets to within 3 residues of the CDR3 end, and the germline J gene fills in the rest. Trimming took 5 bases from V and 6 from J; bases not matched to a gene: 9. Germline V gene data show CDR1 as DFQATT and CDR2 as SNEGSKA (reference sequence). The CDR3 length is 14 residues.

The table lists this clone with many counts. The CDR3 end is not reached by the read, which stops 3 residues before it; the germline J gene fills it in. V usage is TRBV19 and J usage is TRBJ1-5, with 8 bases fitting TRBD1. This CDR3 has 13 amino acids. Per the germline V gene, CDR1 is LNHDA and CDR2 is SQIVND (reference sequence). The junction had 2 bases not matched to a gene; V was cut back by 4 bases and J by 6 bases. Partial CDR3 DNA: TGTGCCAGTAGTAGACAGGGGTTTCAGCCC. Its translation: CASSRQGFQP. The whole CDR3 protein is CASSRQGFQPQHF.

This clone was counted many times. The sequenced fragment ends 3 residues before the CDR3 boundary, so the rest is inferred from the germline J gene. The chain links TRBV6-1 to TRBJ1-6; 7 bases line up with TRBD1. CDR3 length: 16 amino acids. CDR1 and CDR2 (germline): MNHNS, SASEGT. V gave up 3 bases and J gave up 7 bases; unmatched junction bases: 9. The covered CDR3 bases are TGTGCCAGCAGTGAGACAGGGAGGAAGTTGAATTCACCC. The encoded protein is CASSETGRKLNSP. The CDR3 reads in full as CASSETGRKLNSPLHF.

This clone was counted at least ten times. The read is 3 residues too short to cover the CDR3 end, so that end is filled in from the germline J gene. The rearrangement uses TRBV7-2 and TRBJ1-4, with D possibly TRBD1 on 6 matching bases. The V gene lost 3 bases and the J gene lost 3 bases, with 8 bases spanning the gap. This CDR3 contains 14 residues. Germline values: CDR1 SGHTA, CDR2 FQGNSA. CDR3 DNA, as far as it was read: TGTGCCAGCAGCTTTAAGGGGGCTAATGAAAAA. It translates to CASSFKGANEK. The full CDR3 is CASSFKGANEKLFF.

The table lists this clone with many counts. The CDR3 goes on 3 residues after the read ends, and that part is filled in from the germline J gene. The J gene is TRBJ2-1, the V gene TRBV19; 7 bases agree with TRBD2. The trim removed 5 bases at V and 6 bases at J, leaving 13 bases unmatched. The CDR3 spans 16 residues. Germline V gives CDR1 LNHDA, CDR2 SQIVND (reference sequence). The chain's CDR3 is CASSPLAGVLGNEQFF. The sequenced CDR3 bases are TGTGCCAGTAGTCCTTTGGCGGGAGTATTGGGCAATGAG.